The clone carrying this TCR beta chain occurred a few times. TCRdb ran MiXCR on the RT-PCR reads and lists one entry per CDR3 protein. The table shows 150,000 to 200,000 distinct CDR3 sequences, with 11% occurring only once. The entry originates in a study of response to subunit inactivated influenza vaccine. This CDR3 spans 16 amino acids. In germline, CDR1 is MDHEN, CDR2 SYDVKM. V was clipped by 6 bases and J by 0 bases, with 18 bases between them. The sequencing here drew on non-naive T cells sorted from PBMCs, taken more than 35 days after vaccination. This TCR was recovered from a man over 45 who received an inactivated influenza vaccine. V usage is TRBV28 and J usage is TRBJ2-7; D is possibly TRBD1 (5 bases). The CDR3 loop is CASRGLTKTPSYEQYF. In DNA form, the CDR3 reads TGTGCCAGCAGGGGGCTCACCAAAACTCCCTCCTACGAGCAGTACTTC. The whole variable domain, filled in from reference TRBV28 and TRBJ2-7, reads DVKVTQSSRYLVKRTGEKVFLECVQDMDHENMFWYRQDPGLGLRLIYFSYDVKMKEKGDIPEGYSVSREKKERFSLILESASTNQTSMYLCASRGLTKTPSYEQYFGPGTRLTVT.